The present TCR beta chain was sequenced within a study of blood T cell repertoires in COVID-19 (dated by TCRdb to the early 2020s). Regarding the research as a whole: Collaborator samples came from the United States, Italy and Spain and covered acute and convalescent phases of COVID-19. The material from the prospective study consisted of cDNA or gDNA derived from T cells, B-cell-depleted T cells, or PBMCs. The dataset comprised deeply sampled blood TCRbeta repertoires from subjects exposed to, actively infected with, or recovered from COVID-19. A freely available public database, intended as a resource for researchers studying the immune response to SARS-CoV-2, is where the repertoires were released. Samples came from the ongoing ImmuneRACE study (first 160 participants) plus 1,254 subjects from 6 global collaborators. A de-identified subject ID, COVID-19 status, age in years and sex were almost always included in the sample metadata. HLA class I and class II types, where available, came from metadata supplied by the sample provider rather than from assay-based typing. What the research found in general, with its limitations: The amount of clinical and demographic metadata varied by source and participant and was provided uncurated.

TCRbeta CDR3 regions were amplified from genomic DNA using the immunoSEQ Assay, a bias-controlled multiplex PCR. Per the authors' processing: Nucleated cell counts per sample were estimated from amplification of reference gene primers within the assay. To quantify the absolute abundance of each unique TCRbeta CDR3 rearrangement, sequence reads were collapsed and filtered. Productive Simpson clonality was computed per sample as the square root of Simpson's diversity index over productive rearrangements. Here the immuneACCESS table is served through TCRdb, limited to in-frame sequences with V and J called. Missing clones are a known gap in these copies; in checked studies unresolved V genes cover under half, and the rest lacks a known reason. That table is the source of V, J and clone size, and D and trimming were worked out from the DNA. In all, the sample holds some 91,000 clones, and roughly 72% of those were seen once. The ten largest clones represent around 7% of the sample.

From a lookup of the germline V gene (reference sequence), CDR1 and CDR2 are SGHNT and YYREEE. V is cut by 4 bases and J by 5 bases, and the space between the germline ends is 16 bases. Including cysteine and phenylalanine, the CDR3 has 15 amino acids. Only the CDR3 DNA is retained, 45 bases long and in frame from the first base. As to this clone: This clone's antigen is unknown. Per-base quality was not reported, and no clone a single base away is much larger than it.

The collaborating institutions used their own protocols to collect whole blood in K2EDTA tubes. For TCRbeta analysis, collaborator samples were shipped as frozen whole blood, as isolated PBMCs, or as DNA extracted from either sample type. The sample was peripheral blood. The chain is assembled from TRBV5-4 and TRBJ2-1; no D gene call is confident. The origin of this receptor is a man in his sixties or seventies with acute or convalescent COVID-19. CDR3 sequence: CASSLDPTVNNEQFF. The sequenced DNA is TGTGCCAGCAGCCTGGACCCAACAGTCAACAATGAGCAGTTCTTC.